The clone carrying this T cell receptor beta chain was found a few times. Its antigen is not known. Amplification used 60 Vbeta primers and 13 Jbeta primers. The protocol was immunoSEQ multiplex PCR, while the TCRdb copy is restricted to in-frame clones and leaves out a portion. The sample has 110,000 to 150,000 clones, about 80% seen once. The data were taken from a study of cytomegalovirus exposure and HLA in healthy donors. General study points: It was reportedly the case that the classifier diagnosed cytomegalovirus status with high specificity and sensitivity. Previous analysis showed most TCR beta V segments were productive about 90% or about 30% of the time. Several of the most significant clusters appeared, in a later analysis, to be linked to common viral pathogens.

CDR3 length: 13 residues. The V end was cut by 5 bases, the J end by 12 bases, with 17 bases between. Per germline, CDR1 MNHNS and CDR2 SASEGT. This receptor was identified in a woman aged 18-35 years in good health and CMV-seropositive. The sequenced sample was PBMCs. This chain uses TRBV6-1 with TRBJ2-1; D perhaps matches TRBD1 (6 bases). As DNA, the CDR3 is TGTGCCAGCAGTCGACCTACAGGGTCAGTGCAGTTCTTC. Translation gives CASSRPTGSVQFF.